This T cell receptor (beta chain) derives from a study of human T cells and chemical hapten exposure. This clonotype has at least ten counts. The study's library attached unique molecular identifiers to single cDNA molecules. TCRdb recomputed calls from the RACE reads with MiXCR, one row per CDR3 protein. The repertoire consists of roughly 200,000 distinct CDR3 sequences, with under 30% occurring once and the leading ten covering 2% to 2.5%. Germline values: CDR1 SQVTM, CDR2 ANQGSEA. Trimming shortened V by 4 bases and J by 6 bases, and 17 bases separated the two germline ends. The CDR3 covers 14 residues. As for time point: patch test 3, about 24 weeks after DPC sensitization. Treatment denoted: therapeutic diphenylcyclopropenone sensitization with weekly scalp DPC.

The clonotype comes from a woman between 40 and 50 years old with alopecia areata. Some clones in this sample may be carry-over from other donors' samples. The specimen was whole blood, collected in connection with sensitization to the hapten diphenylcyclopropenone (DPC). The rearrangement links TRBV29-1 to TRBJ2-3; D tentatively reads TRBD1 or TRBD2 (5 bases each). The CDR3 reads CSVGSRPWGDTQYF. DNA for the CDR3: TGCAGCGTTGGATCCAGGCCTTGGGGGGATACGCAGTATTTT.